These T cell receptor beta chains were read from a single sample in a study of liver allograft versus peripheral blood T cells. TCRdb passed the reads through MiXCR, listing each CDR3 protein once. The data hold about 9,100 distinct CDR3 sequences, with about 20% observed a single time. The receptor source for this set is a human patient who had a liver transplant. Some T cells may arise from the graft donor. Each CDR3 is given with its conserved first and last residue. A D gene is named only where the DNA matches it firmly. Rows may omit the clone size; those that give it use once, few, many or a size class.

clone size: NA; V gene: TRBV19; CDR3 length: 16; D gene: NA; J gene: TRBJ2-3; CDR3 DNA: TGTGCCAGTAGCCAAATTAGCAGGAGGGCCTCAGACACGCAGTATTTT; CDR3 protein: CASSQISRRASDTQYF
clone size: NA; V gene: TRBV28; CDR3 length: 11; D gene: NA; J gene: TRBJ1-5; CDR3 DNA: TGTGCCAGCAGTGTTAATCAGCCCCAGCATTTT; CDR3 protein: CASSVNQPQHF
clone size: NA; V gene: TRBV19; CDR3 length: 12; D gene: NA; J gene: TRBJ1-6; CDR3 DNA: TGTGCCAGTAGTGAGTCCCTCGGGGGCCTCCACTTT; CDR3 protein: CASSESLGGLHF
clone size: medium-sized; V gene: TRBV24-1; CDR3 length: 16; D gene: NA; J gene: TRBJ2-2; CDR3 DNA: TGTGCCACCAGTGATTTTGTCAGCCTAAACACCGGGGAGCTGTTTTTT; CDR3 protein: CATSDFVSLNTGELFF
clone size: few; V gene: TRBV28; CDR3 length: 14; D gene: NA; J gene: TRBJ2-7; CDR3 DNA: TGTGCCAGCAGTCCACCGCCCAGGGGCTACGAGCAGTACTTC; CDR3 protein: CASSPPPRGYEQYF
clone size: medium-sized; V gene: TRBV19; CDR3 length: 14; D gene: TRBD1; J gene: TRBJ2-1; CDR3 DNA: TGTGCCAGTAGGGACAGGACAGTAGACAATGAGCAGTTCTTC; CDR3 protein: CASRDRTVDNEQFF
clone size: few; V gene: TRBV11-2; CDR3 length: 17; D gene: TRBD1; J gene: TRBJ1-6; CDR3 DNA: TGTGCCAGCTCAAAGTGGACAGGGGACTCCTATAATTCACCCCTCCACTTT; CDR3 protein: CASSKWTGDSYNSPLHF
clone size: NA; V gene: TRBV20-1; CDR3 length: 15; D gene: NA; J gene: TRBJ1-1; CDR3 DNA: TGCAGTGCTTATAAGGTTGGGCCGAGGGACACTGAAGCTTTCTTT; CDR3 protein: CSAYKVGPRDTEAFF
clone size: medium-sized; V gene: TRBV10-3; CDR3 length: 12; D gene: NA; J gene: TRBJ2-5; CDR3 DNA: TGTGCCATCAGTGAGTCGGTCGAGACCCAGTACTTC; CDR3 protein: CAISESVETQYF
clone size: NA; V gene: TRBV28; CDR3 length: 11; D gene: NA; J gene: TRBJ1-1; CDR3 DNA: TGTGCCAGCAGTAACCCACGAGAAGCTTTCTTT; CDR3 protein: CASSNPREAFF
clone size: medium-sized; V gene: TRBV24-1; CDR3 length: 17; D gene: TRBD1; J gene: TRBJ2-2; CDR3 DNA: TGTGCCACCAGTGATTCTTCAGGGGGATATTACACCGGGGAGCTGTTTTTT; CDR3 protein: CATSDSSGGYYTGELFF
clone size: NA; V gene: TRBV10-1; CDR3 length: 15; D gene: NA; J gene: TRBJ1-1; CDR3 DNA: TGCGCCAGCAGTGACGGTGGAGCTCTAAACACTGAAGCTTTCTTT; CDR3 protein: CASSDGGALNTEAFF
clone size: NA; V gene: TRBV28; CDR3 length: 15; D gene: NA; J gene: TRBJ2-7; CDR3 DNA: TGTGCCAGCAGTTTGAGCCAGGGGCTACCTGGGGAGCAGTACTTC; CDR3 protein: CASSLSQGLPGEQYF
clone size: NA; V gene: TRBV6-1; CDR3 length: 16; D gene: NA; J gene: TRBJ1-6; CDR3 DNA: TGTGCCAGCAGGGAGGACGAAAGCTCCTATAATTCACCCCTCCACTTT; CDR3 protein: CASREDESSYNSPLHF
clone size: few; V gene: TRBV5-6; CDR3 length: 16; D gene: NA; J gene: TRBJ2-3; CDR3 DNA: TGTGCCAGCAGCTTAGGGCTAGAGTTTGGTGCAGATACGCAGTATTTT; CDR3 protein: CASSLGLEFGADTQYF
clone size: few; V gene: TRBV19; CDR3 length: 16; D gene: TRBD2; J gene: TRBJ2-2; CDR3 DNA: TGTGCCAGTAGTACCAGTGCGGGGGGTGGTACCGGGGAGCTGTTTTTT; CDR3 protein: CASSTSAGGGTGELFF
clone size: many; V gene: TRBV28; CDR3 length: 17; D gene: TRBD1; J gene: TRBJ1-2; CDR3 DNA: TGTGCCAGCAGCCCAAACAACCGTCGGACAGGGGGCTATGGCTACACCTTC; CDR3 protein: CASSPNNRRTGGYGYTF
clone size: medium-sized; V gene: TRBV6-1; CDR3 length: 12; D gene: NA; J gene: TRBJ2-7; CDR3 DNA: TGTGCCAGCGAAAGGGGTACTTACGAGCAGTACTTC; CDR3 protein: CASERGTYEQYF
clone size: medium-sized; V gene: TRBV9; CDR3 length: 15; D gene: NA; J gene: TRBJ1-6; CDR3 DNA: TGTGCCAGCAGCGTAGCTAGGGGGGTAGATTCACCCCTCCACTTT; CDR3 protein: CASSVARGVDSPLHF
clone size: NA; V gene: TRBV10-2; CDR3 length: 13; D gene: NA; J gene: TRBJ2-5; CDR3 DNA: TGCGCCAGCAGTGAGGTGGTGACAGAGACCCAGTACTTC; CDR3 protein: CASSEVVTETQYF
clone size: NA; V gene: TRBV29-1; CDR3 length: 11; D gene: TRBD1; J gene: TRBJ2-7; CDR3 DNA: TGCAGCGTTACGACAGGGTACGAGCAGTACTTC; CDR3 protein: CSVTTGYEQYF
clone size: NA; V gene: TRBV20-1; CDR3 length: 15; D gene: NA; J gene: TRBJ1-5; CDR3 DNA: TGCAGTGCTAGAAGGCAGGGAATCTTCGGGCAGCCCCAGCATTTT; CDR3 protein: CSARRQGIFGQPQHF
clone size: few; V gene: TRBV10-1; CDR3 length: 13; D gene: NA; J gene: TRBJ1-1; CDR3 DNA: TGCGCCAGCAGTGACCAGATGAACACTGAAGCTTTCTTT; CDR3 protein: CASSDQMNTEAFF
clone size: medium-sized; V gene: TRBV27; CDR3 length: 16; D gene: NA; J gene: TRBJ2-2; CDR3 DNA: TGTGCCAGCAGTCGGGGGGCAACCTTACTAAGCGGGGAGCTGTTTTTT; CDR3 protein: CASSRGATLLSGELFF
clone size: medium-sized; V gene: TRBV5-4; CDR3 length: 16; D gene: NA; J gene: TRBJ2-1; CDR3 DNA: TGTGCCAGCAGCTTTGGCGGACCAAGCTCCTACAATGAGCAGTTCTTC; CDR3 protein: CASSFGGPSSYNEQFF
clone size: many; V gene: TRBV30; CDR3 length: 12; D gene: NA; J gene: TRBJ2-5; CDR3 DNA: TGTGCCTGGAGTGTACAAGGGGAGACCCAGTACTTC; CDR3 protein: CAWSVQGETQYF
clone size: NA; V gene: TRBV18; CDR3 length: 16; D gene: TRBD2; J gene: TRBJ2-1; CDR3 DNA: TGTGCCAGCTCACGACCGACTAGCGGGGGGGCCAATGAGCAGTTCTTC; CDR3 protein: CASSRPTSGGANEQFF
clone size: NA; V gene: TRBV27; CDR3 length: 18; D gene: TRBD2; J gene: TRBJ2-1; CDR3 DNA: TGTGCCAGCAGTTGGCTAGCGGGAGGGCCAGTCTCAGCGAATGAGCAGTTCTTC; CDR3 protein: CASSWLAGGPVSANEQFF
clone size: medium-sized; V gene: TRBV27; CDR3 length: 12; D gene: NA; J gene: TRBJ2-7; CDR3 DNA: TGTGCCAGCAGACCTCGGGGCTACGAGCAGTACTTC; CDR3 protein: CASRPRGYEQYF
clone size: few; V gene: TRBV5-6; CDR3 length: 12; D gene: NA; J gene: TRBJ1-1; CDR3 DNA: TGTGCCAGCAGCTTGGACAGGCAGGGATCTTTCTTT; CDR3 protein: CASSLDRQGSFF
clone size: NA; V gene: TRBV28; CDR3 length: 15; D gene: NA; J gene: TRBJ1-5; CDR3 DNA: TGTGCCAGCACCTCGAACAGGGTGGGCAATCAGCCCCAGCATTTT; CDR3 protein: CASTSNRVGNQPQHF
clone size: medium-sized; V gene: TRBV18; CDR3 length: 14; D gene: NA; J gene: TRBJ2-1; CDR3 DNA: TGTGCCAGCTCACCAGTGGTAGGGGGTGATGAGCAGTTCTTC; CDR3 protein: CASSPVVGGDEQFF
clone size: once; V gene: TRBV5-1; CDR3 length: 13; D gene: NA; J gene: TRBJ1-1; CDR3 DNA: TGCGCCAGCAGCAATCTTGGTATCACTGAAGCTTTCTTT; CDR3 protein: CASSNLGITEAFF
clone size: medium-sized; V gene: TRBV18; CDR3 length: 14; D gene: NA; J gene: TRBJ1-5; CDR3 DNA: TGTGCCAGCTCGCAGGGGACGCGCAATCAGCCCCAGCATTTT; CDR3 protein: CASSQGTRNQPQHF
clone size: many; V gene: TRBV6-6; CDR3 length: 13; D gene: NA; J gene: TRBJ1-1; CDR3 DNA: TGTGCCAGCAGTTACTCTCAGAACACTGAAGCTTTCTTT; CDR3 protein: CASSYSQNTEAFF
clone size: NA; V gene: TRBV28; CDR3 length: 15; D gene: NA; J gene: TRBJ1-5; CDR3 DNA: TGTGCCAGCAGCTTAGGGTCAGGGGGCAATCAGCCCCAGCATTTT; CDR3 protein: CASSLGSGGNQPQHF
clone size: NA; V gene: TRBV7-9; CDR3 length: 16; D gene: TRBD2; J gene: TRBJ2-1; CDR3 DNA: TGTGCCAGCAGCCTCGACCTAGGACTAGCGGGGCTTAGATCCTTCTTC; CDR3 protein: CASSLDLGLAGLRSFF
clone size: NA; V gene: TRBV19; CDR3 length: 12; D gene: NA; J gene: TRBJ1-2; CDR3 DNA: TGTGCCAGTAGCAGAGGACTCTATGGCTACACCTTC; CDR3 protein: CASSRGLYGYTF
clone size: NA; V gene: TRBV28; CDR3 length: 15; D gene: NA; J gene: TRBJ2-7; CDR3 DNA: TGTGCCAGCAGCAGCCCAGGACACCTCTCCTACGAGCAGTACTTC; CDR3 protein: CASSSPGHLSYEQYF
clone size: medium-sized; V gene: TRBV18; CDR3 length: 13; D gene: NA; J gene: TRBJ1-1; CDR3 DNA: TGTGCCAGCTCACTGGGTCGGGACACTGAAGCTTTCTTT; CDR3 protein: CASSLGRDTEAFF
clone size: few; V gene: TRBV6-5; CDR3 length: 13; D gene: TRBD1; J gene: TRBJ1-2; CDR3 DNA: TGTGCCATATGGGACAGGGGGTTTCGTGGCTACACCTTC; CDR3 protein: CAIWDRGFRGYTF
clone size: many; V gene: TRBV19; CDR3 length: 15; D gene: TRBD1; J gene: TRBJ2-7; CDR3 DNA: TGTGCCAGTAGTCCCCGGGACAGGAGGGAACACGAGCAGTACTTC; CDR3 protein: CASSPRDRREHEQYF
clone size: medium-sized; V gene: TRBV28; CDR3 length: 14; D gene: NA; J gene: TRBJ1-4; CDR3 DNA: TGTGCCAGCAATGGAGACCGAATTAATGAAAAACTGTTTTTT; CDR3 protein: CASNGDRINEKLFF
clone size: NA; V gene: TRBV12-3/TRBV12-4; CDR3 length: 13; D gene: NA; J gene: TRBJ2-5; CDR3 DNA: TGTGCCAGCAGTTTACAGGGGCGCGAGACCCAGTACTTC; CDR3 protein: CASSLQGRETQYF
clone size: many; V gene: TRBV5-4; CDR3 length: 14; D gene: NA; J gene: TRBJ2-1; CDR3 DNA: TGTGCCAGCCGCGGGACAGATAACTACAATGAGCAGTTCTTC; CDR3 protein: CASRGTDNYNEQFF
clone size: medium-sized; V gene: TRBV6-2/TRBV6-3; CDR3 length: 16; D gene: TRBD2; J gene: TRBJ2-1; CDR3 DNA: TGTGCCAGCAGTTACCTCACTAGCGGGGGGTGGAATGAGCAGTTCTTC; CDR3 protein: CASSYLTSGGWNEQFF
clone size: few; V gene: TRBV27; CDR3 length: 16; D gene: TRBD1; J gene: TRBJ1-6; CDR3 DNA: TGTGCCAGCAGCGTAGGTCCGACAGGGGACAATTCACCCCTCCACTTT; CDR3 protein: CASSVGPTGDNSPLHF
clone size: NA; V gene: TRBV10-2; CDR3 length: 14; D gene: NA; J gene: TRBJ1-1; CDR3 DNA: TGCGCCAGCGGACTTAGAACCGGGGGCACTGAAGCTTTCTTT; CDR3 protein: CASGLRTGGTEAFF
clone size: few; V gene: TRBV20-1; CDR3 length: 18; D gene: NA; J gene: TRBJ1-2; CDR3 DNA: TGCAGTGCTAGAGCGCCCATGGGGTCGCGGGGGGCTAACTATGGCTACACCTTC; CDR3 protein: CSARAPMGSRGANYGYTF
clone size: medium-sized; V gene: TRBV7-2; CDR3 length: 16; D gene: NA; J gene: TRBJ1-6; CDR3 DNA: TGTGCCAGCAGCTTAGGTGGGGCCACGACTCATTCACCCCTCCACTTT; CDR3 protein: CASSLGGATTHSPLHF
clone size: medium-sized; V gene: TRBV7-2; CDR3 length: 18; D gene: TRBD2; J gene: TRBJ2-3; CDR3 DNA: TGTGCCAGCAGCTTAGTTGCCCGGGGACTAAGTATCACAGATACGCAGTATTTT; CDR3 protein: CASSLVARGLSITDTQYF
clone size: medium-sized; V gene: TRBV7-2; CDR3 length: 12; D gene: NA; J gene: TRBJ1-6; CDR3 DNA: TGTGCCAGCAATGCTCTCGGTTCACCCCTCCACTTT; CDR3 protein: CASNALGSPLHF
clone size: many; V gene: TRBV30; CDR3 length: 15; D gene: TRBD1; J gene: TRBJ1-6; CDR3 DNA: TGTGCCTGGAGTGTACAGGGGGCGAGTAATTCACCCCTCCACTTT; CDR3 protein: CAWSVQGASNSPLHF
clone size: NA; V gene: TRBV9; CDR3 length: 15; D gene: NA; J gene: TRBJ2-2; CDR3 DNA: TGTGCCAGCAGCGCGGGACTCCGGAACACCGGGGAGCTGTTTTTT; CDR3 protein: CASSAGLRNTGELFF
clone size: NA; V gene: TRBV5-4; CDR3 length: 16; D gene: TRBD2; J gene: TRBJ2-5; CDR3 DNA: TGTGCCAGCAGCTTGGGGGGTAGCGGGGCTATAGAGACCCAGTACTTC; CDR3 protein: CASSLGGSGAIETQYF
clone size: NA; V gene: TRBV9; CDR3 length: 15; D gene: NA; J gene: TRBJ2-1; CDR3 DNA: TGTGCCAGCAGCGCGAGGGACCTGTCCTACAATGAGCAGTTCTTC; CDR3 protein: CASSARDLSYNEQFF
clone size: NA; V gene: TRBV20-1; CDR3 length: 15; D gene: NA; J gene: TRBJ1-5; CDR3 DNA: TGCAGTGCTATTCATGGGGTGGCAACGGTTCAGCCCCAGCATTTT; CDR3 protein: CSAIHGVATVQPQHF
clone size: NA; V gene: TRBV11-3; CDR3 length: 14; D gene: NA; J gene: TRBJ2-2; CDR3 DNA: TGTGCCAGCAGCTCACGGAGGGGGGCCGGGGAGCTGTTTTTT; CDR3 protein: CASSSRRGAGELFF
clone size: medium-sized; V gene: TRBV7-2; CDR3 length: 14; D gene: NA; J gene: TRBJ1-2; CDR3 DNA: TGTGCCAGCGCCAGAACGAATACTAACTATGGCTACACCTTC; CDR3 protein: CASARTNTNYGYTF